The next 3 T cell receptor beta chains were all read from a single sample in a study of chemoradiotherapy in HPV16-positive cancers. The protocol was immunoSEQ multiplex PCR, while the TCRdb copy is restricted to in-frame clones and leaves out a portion. This table holds about 68,000 clones, more than 70% found once. Specimen: blood, collected from a patient who underwent chemoradiotherapy. Receptor source: a human donor with HPV-associated anogenital cancer.

The gene calls are TRBV7-9 and TRBJ1-1; 9 nucleotides line up with TRBD1. Germline values: CDR1 SEHNR, CDR2 FQNEAQ (reference sequence). Unmatched junction bases numbered 3, after V lost 5 bases and J lost 5 bases. This CDR3 contains 13 residues. Here the CDR3 reads CASSQGQGTEAFF. The CDR3 DNA reads as TGTGCCAGCAGCCAAGGACAGGGGACTGAAGCTTTCTTT.

CDR3 protein: CASSPIEIMGEQYF. For the CDR3, the DNA is TGTGCCAGCTCACCGATAGAGATTATGGGCGAGCAGTACTTC. The V call is TRBV18, the J call TRBJ2-7; D remains unclear. CDR1 and CDR2 (germline): KGHSH, LQKENI. This CDR3 is 14 amino acids long. The ends were cut back, 3 bases at V and 6 bases at J, with 15 bases in the middle.

The gene calls are TRBV5-6 and TRBJ1-3; perhaps TRBD1 as D (5 bases). CDR1 is SGHDT, CDR2 YYEEEE, per germline. The CDR3 consists of 15 residues. V lost 4 bases to trimming and J lost 0 bases, with 11 bases between them. The DNA for the CDR3 is TGTGCCAGCAGCCTAGGACAAATCTCTGGAAACACCATATATTTT. This encodes CASSLGQISGNTIYF.